These 11 T cell receptor beta chains originate from one sample sequenced in a study of T cells after yellow fever vaccination. TCRdb fed the 5' RACE reads into MiXCR, producing one record per CDR3 protein. This table has a few hundred thousand distinct CDR3 sequences, under 15% appearing once. The sample here was CD4+ T cells sorted from PBMCs, taken 45 days after the yellow fever booster vaccination. Receptors originate from a man younger than 45 who received the YFV17D yellow fever vaccine.

The CDR3 here is CASSLEGLANEQFF. CDR3 bases: TGTGCCAGCAGCTTAGAGGGACTAGCGAATGAGCAGTTCTTC. The chain couples TRBV7-9 to TRBJ2-1; 10 bases are shared with TRBD2. CDR1 is SEHNR and CDR2 is FQNEAQ in the germline V gene (reference sequence). This CDR3 region has 14 residues. Trimming cost V 1 base and J 7 bases; bases outside gene matches: 1.

This clonotype showed up just a few times. The chain links TRBV4-3 to TRBJ1-6; D is ambiguous. Trimming cost V 4 bases and J 0 bases, with 16 bases left between them. The CDR3 length is 18 residues. In germline, CDR1 is LGHNA, CDR2 YSLEER. As DNA, the CDR3 is TGCGCCAGCAGCCCGGCGCCGGGCGGTAGCTCCTATAATTCACCCCTCCACTTT. Translated: CASSPAPGGSSYNSPLHF.

The chain combines TRBV28 with TRBJ1-5; tentative D call: TRBD1 (6 bases). V was pared by 7 bases and J by 1 base, with 14 bases between. CDR3 length: 15 residues. CDR1 MDHEN and CDR2 SYDVKM come from the germline V gene. CDR3 sequence: CASTFGTPSNQPQHF. The CDR3 DNA sequence: TGTGCCAGCACCTTCGGGACACCCAGCAATCAGCCCCAGCATTTT. The whole variable domain, filled in from reference TRBV28 and TRBJ1-5, reads DVKVTQSSRYLVKRTGEKVFLECVQDMDHENMFWYRQDPGLGLRLIYFSYDVKMKEKGDIPEGYSVSREKKERFSLILESASTNQTSMYLCASTFGTPSNQPQHFGDGTRLSIL.

A few counts support this clonotype. The chain links TRBV5-5 to TRBJ2-2; TRBD2 aligns across 12 bases. J was trimmed by 0 bases and V by 4 bases; bases with no gene match: 4. The CDR3 is 17 amino acids. Germline V lookup: CDR1 SGHKS, CDR2 YYEKEE (reference sequence). For the CDR3, the DNA is TGTGCCAGCAGCCCCCGGACTAGCGGGACGAACACCGGGGAGCTGTTTTTT. This gives the protein CASSPRTSGTNTGELFF.

The rearrangement joins TRBV20-1 to TRBJ2-2; possible D gene TRBD1, 6 bases. CDR1 DFQATT and CDR2 SNEGSKA come from the germline V gene (reference sequence). Deletions cut 2 bases from V and 4 bases from J, with 17 bases between. There are 16 residues in the CDR3. The CDR3 spells CSARQTGSVSTGELFF. The CDR3 DNA reads TGCAGTGCTAGACAGACAGGTTCTGTCTCCACCGGGGAGCTGTTTTTT.

This chain links TRBV29-1 with TRBJ2-7, with 9 bases lining up with TRBD1. Germline V gives CDR1 SQVTM, CDR2 ANQGSEA. The trim removed 1 base at V and 4 bases at J, leaving 2 bases unmatched. The CDR3 is 13 residues long. This chain's CDR3 is CSVEGQGGYEQYF. In DNA, the CDR3 is TGCAGCGTTGAAGGACAGGGGGGGTACGAGCAGTACTTC.

Only a few counts were recorded for this clonotype. In DNA, the CDR3 is TGTGCCAGCAGCTTAGTTGGCGGGGGAAGCACAGATACGCAGTATTTT. Its protein is CASSLVGGGSTDTQYF. The chain recombines TRBV7-3 with TRBJ2-3; 7 bases map to TRBD2. V gave up 2 bases and J gave up 0 bases; unmatched junction bases: 5. This CDR3 is built from 16 residues. Germline V gene sequence: CDR1 SGHTA, CDR2 FQGTGA.

The V gene is TRBV18, the J gene TRBJ2-7; unclear D gene. This CDR3 has 14 amino acids. The germline V gene has CDR1 KGHSH and CDR2 LQKENI. Deletions cut 3 bases from V and 1 base from J, with 10 bases between. The CDR3 here is CASSPVGVSYEQYF. The CDR3, as DNA: TGTGCCAGCTCACCCGTAGGTGTTTCCTACGAGCAGTACTTC.

In its sample, this clonotype was seen a few times. This chain links TRBV29-1 with TRBJ2-1; D remains ambiguous. CDR1 SQVTM and CDR2 ANQGSEA come from the germline V gene. The CDR3 totals 14 residues. Trimming cost V 5 bases and J 2 bases, with 13 bases left between them. CDR3 bases: TGCAGCGTTCTTACCGAAATCCCCTACAATGAGCAGTTCTTC. Protein product: CSVLTEIPYNEQFF.

Comment on this clonotype: A read error is possible here, since a much larger clone lies one base away. The genes are TRBV20-1 and TRBJ2-1, with TRBD2 matching 16 bases. The CDR3 consists of 14 residues. Germline loops: CDR1 DFQATT, CDR2 SNEGSKA (reference sequence). The CDR3 coding sequence is TGCTGTGCTTCTCCGGGACTAGCGGGAGGGCCTTTCCCCTTC. This gives the protein CCASPGLAGGPFPF.

This clonotype appeared many times. The rearrangement uses TRBV12-3 or TRBV12-4 and TRBJ2-7; 9 bases are shared with TRBD1. Trimming took 5 bases from V and 4 from J; bases not matched to a gene: 9. The CDR3 loop spans 15 amino acids. CDR3 bases: TGTGCCAGCAGTGTCCCGGGACAGGGTAGATACGAGCAGTACTTC. This encodes CASSVPGQGRYEQYF.